This T cell receptor beta chain derives from a study of blood T cell repertoires in COVID-19. Overall study: Samples representing acute and convalescent COVID-19 were sourced from the United States, Italy and Spain. PBMCs, B-cell-depleted T cells, or T cells were the source of the cDNA or gDNA that made up the material.

Recovered Cohort 3 donors showed two negative PCRs, clearance, or symptom resolution. TCRdb's copy holds only in-frame clones and misses some; the assay was immunoSEQ multiplex PCR. The table lists about 370,000 clones, 80% to 90% of them singletons, with approximately 1% in the top ten. The CDR3 runs 14 residues. V lost 2 bases to trimming and J lost 3 bases, with 8 bases between them. Looked up from germline, CDR1 is SGDLS and CDR2 is YYNGEE. What was sequenced was PBMCs or T cells enriched from blood (not recorded which). This sequence was found in a man younger than 30 who had recovered from COVID-19. The chain joins TRBV9 to TRBJ2-2, with D unresolved. CDR3 amino acids: CASSVRLDTGELFF. The CDR3 DNA reads TGTGCCAGCAGCGTGAGGCTCGACACCGGGGAGCTGTTTTTT. Full variable domain (missing parts from reference TRBV9 and TRBJ2-2): DSGVTQTPKHLITATGQRVTLRCSPRSGDLSVYWYQQSLDQGLQFLIQYYNGEERAKGNILERFSAQQFPDLHSELNLSSLELGDSALYFCASSVRLDTGELFFGEGSRLTVL.